One sample yielded the 21 T cell receptor beta chains listed below, sequenced in a study of T cells in Graves' hyperthyroidism and ophthalmopathy. Amplified TCR beta CDR3 regions came from RNA transcripts. The HTBI set primed first-round TCR CDR3 RT-PCR. In TCRdb, the multiplex PCR reads were re-called with MiXCR into one record per CDR3 protein. In the table there are about 570,000 distinct CDR3 sequences, around 46% of which are singletons. Sequenced material: peripheral blood or thyroid tissue (not recorded which). All receptors come from an adult woman with Graves' disease, either hyperthyroidism or ophthalmopathy (not recorded which).

The chain is built from TRBV20-1 and TRBJ2-5, with TRBD2 matching over 9 bases. The CDR3 loop spans 12 amino acids. The germline V gene encodes CDR1 DFQATT and CDR2 SNEGSKA (reference sequence). Unmatched junction bases numbered 6, after V lost 8 bases and J lost 5 bases. The CDR3 nucleotides are TGCAGTCCAGATCTAGCGGGGGAGACCCAGTACTTC. This gives the protein CSPDLAGETQYF.

This sequence joins TRBV15 and TRBJ2-7; either TRBD1 or TRBD2 may supply D (8 bases each). Germline values: CDR1 LNHNV, CDR2 YYDKDF (reference sequence). Trimming pared 3 bases from V and 5 bases from J, leaving 20 bases between. The CDR3 loop spans 16 amino acids. The CDR3 coding sequence is TGTGCCACCAGCAGCTTTAGCGGGACAGGTACTGACGAGCAGTACTTC. Translating gives CATSSFSGTGTDEQYF.

V gene TRBV7-8 combines with J gene TRBJ1-4; D ambiguous. The CDR3 consists of 15 residues. V was clipped by 3 bases and J by 4 bases, with 12 bases between them. The germline V gene has CDR1 SGHVS and CDR2 FQNEAQ. The CDR3 is CASSFDGLSNEKLFF. Written as DNA, the CDR3 is TGTGCCAGCAGCTTTGATGGACTGAGTAATGAAAAACTGTTTTTT.

This clonotype has ten or more counts. The rearrangement uses TRBV6-6 and TRBJ2-7; D could derive from TRBD1 or TRBD2 (5 bases each). This CDR3 is 13 amino acids long. Germline V gene lookup returns CDR1 MNHNY and CDR2 SVGAGI (reference sequence). Between the trimmed V and J ends, which lost 6 bases and 0 bases, there was a span of 9 bases. The CDR3 reads CASRWGSSYEQYF. The CDR3 coding sequence is TGTGCCAGCAGGTGGGGGAGCTCCTACGAGCAGTACTTC.

This clonotype was counted only a few times. V gene TRBV19 combines with J gene TRBJ2-7; the D gene is possibly TRBD2 (5 bases). This CDR3 comprises 13 residues. Germline V CDR1 and CDR2: LNHDA, SQIVND (reference sequence). Trimming cost V 6 bases and J 0 bases, with 9 bases left between them. The CDR3 region has the DNA TGTGCCAGTAGCCACGGGGACTCCTACGAGCAGTACTTC. Residues: CASSHGDSYEQYF. Using reference TRBV19 and TRBJ2-7 for the parts outside the CDR3, the full variable domain is DGGITQSPKYLFRKEGQNVTLSCEQNLNHDAMYWYRQDPGQGLRLIYYSQIVNDFQKGDIAEGYSVSREKKESFPLTVTSAQKNPTAFYLCASSHGDSYEQYFGPGTRLTVT.

The chain has TRBV19 and TRBJ1-5; D not certain. V was shortened by 4 bases and J by 4 bases, with 11 bases between the two germline ends. The V gene's germline CDR1 is LNHDA and CDR2 SQIVND (reference sequence). This CDR3 has 14 amino acids. CDR3 nucleotide sequence: TGTGCCAGTAGTACCGGGATAGGAAATCAGCCCCAGCATTTT. Translation: CASSTGIGNQPQHF.

This clonotype came up a few times. This may come from a read error, since a much larger clone is one base off. The V gene is TRBV12-3 or TRBV12-4, the J gene TRBJ1-5, with D maybe TRBD1 (5 bases). V shed 5 bases and J shed 8 bases, with 13 bases lying between them. The CDR3 runs 13 residues. CDR3 amino acids: CASSPGFSKPQHF. CDR3 bases: TGTGCCAGCAGTCCAGGGTTCTCGAAGCCCCAGCATTTT.

The chain joins TRBV20-1 to TRBJ2-7, with a possible D match to TRBD1 (5 bases). Germline V gene data show CDR1 as DFQATT and CDR2 as SNEGSKA (reference sequence). CDR3 length equals 13 residues. The V and J ends lost 5 bases and 2 bases respectively, with 13 bases between them. The CDR3 protein is CSALSGQTYEQYF. CDR3 sequence (DNA): TGCAGTGCTCTCTCCGGACAAACCTACGAGCAGTACTTC.

The chain combines TRBV6-2 or TRBV6-3 with TRBJ2-7; a weak D match, TRBD2 (6 bases). Germline CDR1 and CDR2: MNHEY and SVGEGT. With 5 bases removed from V and 7 bases from J, the gap between germline ends came to 15 bases. This CDR3 is 13 amino acids long. CDR3 sequence (DNA): TGTGCCAGCAGTCACCCCGGGACTCGTGAGCAGTACTTC. This codes for CASSHPGTREQYF.

Here the CDR3 reads CSVRLGTENQPQHF. The CDR3 DNA reads TGCAGCGTTCGGCTGGGGACAGAGAATCAGCCCCAGCATTTT. J is TRBJ1-5 and V is TRBV29-1; 7 bases map to TRBD1. This CDR3 has 14 residues. V lost 5 bases and J lost 4; bases outside the gene matches: 8. Germline V gene lookup returns CDR1 SQVTM and CDR2 ANQGSEA.

This clonotype occurred a few times. This sequence joins TRBV20-1 and TRBJ2-2, with 9 bases matching TRBD1. The V gene end was trimmed by 1 base and the J gene end by 8 bases; junction bases not matched to a gene: 2. The CDR3 sequence is 13 residues long. Germline V gene sequence: CDR1 DFQATT, CDR2 SNEGSKA (reference sequence). CDR3 sequence reads: CSARGGTGGELFF. The DNA of the CDR3 is TGCAGTGCTAGAGGGGGGACAGGGGGGGAGCTGTTTTTT.

The CDR3, as DNA: TGTGCCAGCAGAAGACAGGGGGCAGGATCACCCCTCCACTTT. Its protein is CASRRQGAGSPLHF. The chain joins TRBV12-3 or TRBV12-4 to TRBJ1-6; 10 nucleotides align to TRBD1. Germline trimming cut 6 bases from V and 10 bases from J; bases unmatched to any gene: 6. This CDR3 spans 14 amino acids.

The gene calls are TRBV20-1 and TRBJ2-3, with 10 bases aligning to TRBD2. V was pared by 1 base and J by 6 bases, with 7 bases of the junction left unmatched. The CDR3 consists of 15 residues. CDR1 is DFQATT and CDR2 is SNEGSKA in the germline V gene (reference sequence). The CDR3 DNA is TGCAGTGCTAGAGTAGCACTAGCGGGACCCGATACGCAGTATTTT. Protein product: CSARVALAGPDTQYF.

The chain links TRBV19 to TRBJ1-2; maybe TRBD1 (5 bases). The CDR3 covers 18 residues. The V gene lost 4 bases and the J gene lost 2 bases, with 23 bases spanning the gap. Looked up from germline, CDR1 is LNHDA and CDR2 is SQIVND (reference sequence). The CDR3 DNA reads TGTGCCAGTAGTACACTATCACGGGAGACAGTAAACAACTATGGCTACACCTTC. This encodes CASSTLSRETVNNYGYTF.

V is TRBV10-3 and J is TRBJ2-2; D is unresolved. This CDR3 is 13 amino acids long. Germline values: CDR1 ENHRY, CDR2 SYGVKD. Trimming shortened V by 6 bases and J by 5 bases, and 10 bases separated the two germline ends. The CDR3, as DNA: TGTGCCATCAGACAGACTGGGACCGGGGAGCTGTTTTTT. It is translated as CAIRQTGTGELFF.

The chain recombines TRBV7-9 with TRBJ2-7; D unclear. CDR3 length: 14 amino acids. The V end lost 1 base, the J end lost 0 bases, and 7 bases lay between the germline ends. The germline V gene has CDR1 SEHNR and CDR2 FQNEAQ (reference sequence). This CDR3 reads CASSLVAASYEQYF. As DNA, the CDR3 is TGTGCCAGCAGCTTAGTGGCAGCCTCCTACGAGCAGTACTTC.

As for this clonotype: Because the CDR3's place on the DNA is in doubt, the DNA is left out and the CDR3 is given as listed by TCRdb. V and J are TRBV29-1 and TRBJ2-7; the table calls TRBD1, which could not be checked here. Germline values: CDR1 SQVTM, CDR2 ANQGSEA. The CDR3 spans 13 amino acids, including both terminal residues. CDR3 amino acids: CSVSLDRAYEQYF.

This clonotype showed up many times. The chain combines TRBV20-1 with TRBJ2-2; no firm D call. This CDR3 is 12 amino acids long. V lost 0 bases to trimming and J lost 7 bases, with 6 bases between them. Germline V lookup: CDR1 DFQATT, CDR2 SNEGSKA (reference sequence). CDR3 loop: CSARDLGGELFF. CDR3 bases: TGCAGTGCTAGAGATCTCGGCGGGGAGCTGTTTTTT.

This clonotype was detected only once. The chain carries TRBV20-1 and TRBJ2-5, with D possibly TRBD1 on 6 matching bases. The CDR3 extends over 18 amino acids. Germline CDR1 and CDR2: DFQATT and SNEGSKA (reference sequence). Trimming pared 6 bases from V and 3 bases from J, leaving 29 bases between. Written as DNA, the CDR3 is TGCAGTGCCCGAAAGGCAGGGGTCTACCTTTGGGAGAAAGAGACCCAGTACTTC. Its protein is CSARKAGVYLWEKETQYF.

This clonotype was counted a few times. The V gene is TRBV10-1, the J gene TRBJ1-1, with D hard to call. CDR3 length: 12 residues. Germline V gene sequence: CDR1 WNHNN, CDR2 SYGVQD (reference sequence). Trimming took 7 bases from V and 5 from J, leaving 11 bases between them. As DNA, the CDR3 is TGCGCCAGCACCCGAACGGGGACTGAAGCTTTCTTT. Its protein is CASTRTGTEAFF.

This clonotype has ten or more counts. The chain couples TRBV10-3 to TRBJ2-2; TRBD1 matches at 8 bases. The germline V gene encodes CDR1 ENHRY and CDR2 SYGVKD. Losses at the gene ends were 4 bases for V and 4 bases for J; bases not matched to a gene: 5. The CDR3 loop spans 15 amino acids. The CDR3 sequence: CAISGQDRATGELFF. CDR3 nucleotides: TGTGCCATCAGTGGGCAGGACAGGGCCACCGGGGAGCTGTTTTTT.